One and the same sample provided the 10 T cell receptor beta chains below, sequenced in a study of response to subunit inactivated influenza vaccine. Each CDR3 protein is one row after TCRdb ran MiXCR on the RT-PCR reads. The table lists 560,000 or so distinct CDR3 sequences, 7.6% of them singletons. This material consisted of PBMCs from blood, taken 23 to 25 months after vaccination. The receptor source for this set is a man between 50 and 70 years old who received an inactivated influenza vaccine.

This chain joins TRBV5-6 and TRBJ2-6; D is undetermined. Trimming took off 0 bases at V and 0 bases at J, with 1 base between the two ends. The CDR3 length is 14 residues. Germline V CDR1 and CDR2: SGHDT, YYEEEE. CDR3 protein: CASSLVSGANVLTF. In DNA form, the CDR3 reads TGTGCCAGCAGCTTGGTCTCTGGGGCCAACGTCCTGACTTTC.

This clonotype was observed a few times. This sequence joins TRBV4-1 and TRBJ2-3, with D possibly matching TRBD1 (6 bases). The germline CDR1 and CDR2 sequences are MGHRA and YSYEKL. V lost 2 bases to trimming and J lost 5 bases, with 17 bases between them. The CDR3 loop spans 16 amino acids. The CDR3 DNA reads as TGCGCCAGCAGCCAAAAAAGGCAGGGGCACAGAGATACGCAGTATTTT. It specifies CASSQKRQGHRDTQYF.

This clonotype has a handful of counts. The V and J genes are TRBV29-1 and TRBJ1-2, with D tentatively TRBD1 (6 bases). Trimming pared 6 bases from V and 8 bases from J, leaving 22 bases between. Germline CDR1 SQVTM, CDR2 ANQGSEA. This CDR3 region has 14 residues. The chain's CDR3 is CSVRVSGTLWGYTF. CDR3 bases: TGCAGCGTGCGGGTTTCCGGGACATTGTGGGGCTACACCTTC. Complete variable domain (other parts from reference TRBV29-1 and TRBJ1-2): SAVISQKPSRDICQRGTSLTIQCQVDSQVTMMFWYRQQPGQSLTLIATANQGSEATYESGFVIDKFPISRPNLTFSTLTVSNMSPEDSSIYLCSVRVSGTLWGYTFGSGTRLTVV.

This clonotype was detected only a few times. This chain links TRBV10-3 with TRBJ2-6; D is possibly TRBD2 (6 bases). CDR1 and CDR2 (germline): ENHRY, SYGVKD. The CDR3 has 19 amino acids. V dropped 6 bases and J dropped 4 bases, with 25 bases sitting between them. CDR3 nucleotides: TGTGCCATCAGACCGAGGACGGGGCGGGAAGAGTCCGGGGCCAACGTCCTGACTTTC. It translates to CAIRPRTGREESGANVLTF.

The chain employs TRBV6-5 and TRBJ1-6, with no clear D. The CDR3 extends over 15 amino acids. Trimming took 2 bases from V and 7 from J, leaving 12 bases between them. Per the germline V gene, CDR1 is MNHEY and CDR2 is SVGAGI. The CDR3 coding sequence is TGTGCCAGCAGTTACAGTGGATTCTTCAATTCACCCCTCCACTTT. It is translated as CASSYSGFFNSPLHF.

This clonotype was seen repeatedly, ten times or more. The CDR3 is CASSYWGASYNEQFF. For the CDR3, the DNA is TGTGCCAGCAGTTATTGGGGAGCCTCCTACAATGAGCAGTTCTTC. The V call is TRBV6-5, the J call TRBJ2-1; a weak D match, TRBD2 (5 bases). There are 15 residues in the CDR3. Germline V gene lookup returns CDR1 MNHEY and CDR2 SVGAGI. Trimming left V 3 bases short and J 0 bases short, with 9 bases between.

This clonotype was detected a few times. This sequence joins TRBV7-9 and TRBJ1-1; D is ambiguous. With 0 bases removed from V and 1 base from J, the gap between germline ends came to 9 bases. The germline V gene encodes CDR1 SEHNR and CDR2 FQNEAQ (reference sequence). CDR3 length equals 15 residues. This CDR3 is CASSLALGPNTEAFF. The CDR3 DNA is TGTGCCAGCAGCTTAGCGCTCGGACCGAACACTGAAGCTTTCTTT.

This rearrangement joins TRBV15 to TRBJ2-2; unclear D gene. From germline, CDR1 is LNHNV and CDR2 YYDKDF (reference sequence). The CDR3 consists of 14 residues. The germline V and J ends were trimmed by 0 bases and 6 bases, with 8 bases remaining between them. CDR3 in DNA: TGTGCCACCAGCAGAGAAGTCGACGCCGGGGAGCTGTTTTTT. The encoded protein is CATSREVDAGELFF.

The table lists this clonotype with many counts. The chain recombines TRBV3-1 with TRBJ2-5; 10 positions match TRBD2. The CDR3 is made up of 17 amino acids. J lost 5 bases, V lost 2 bases, and 11 bases had no gene match. In germline, CDR1 is LGHDT, CDR2 YNNKEL (reference sequence). The CDR3 loop reads CASSQKLAGERQETQYF. The CDR3 coding sequence is TGTGCCAGCAGCCAAAAGCTAGCGGGAGAGCGGCAGGAGACCCAGTACTTC.

This clonotype was picked up many times. This rearrangement joins TRBV6-1 to TRBJ2-3; D possibly corresponds to TRBD1 (6 bases). The CDR3 length is 15 residues. CDR1 is MNHNS and CDR2 is SASEGT in the germline V gene. Trimming pared 4 bases from V and 0 bases from J, leaving 11 bases between. The CDR3, as DNA: TGTGCCAGCAGTGGGCAGGGGCCGAGCACAGATACGCAGTATTTT. It encodes CASSGQGPSTDTQYF.